Presented here are 27 T cell receptor beta chains from one specimen sequenced in a study of identifying expanded T cells in peripheral blood. Sequencing was performed with immunoSEQ multiplex PCR; in TCRdb, only in-frame clones are kept and a portion is missing. The table has about 58,000 clones, roughly nine tenths seen once; the top ten hold around 3.5%. Sequencing input: blood. The receptors here all came from a person between 18 and 75 years old in good health.

The chain uses TRBV19 and TRBJ2-7; TRBD2 is a possible D gene (5 bases). V was clipped by 1 base and J by 3 bases, with 7 bases between them. This CDR3 region has 13 residues. CDR1 and CDR2 (germline): LNHDA, SQIVND (reference sequence). The CDR3 DNA follows: TGTGCCAGTAGTATAGGTGGACTCTACGAGCAGTACTTC. It codes for CASSIGGLYEQYF.

This clone was seen a single time. The chain carries TRBV6-5 and TRBJ1-1, with TRBD1 as a possible D gene (5 bases). In germline, CDR1 is MNHEY, CDR2 SVGAGI. This CDR3 spans 13 amino acids. The V gene lost 9 bases and the J gene lost 9 bases, with 20 bases spanning the gap. In DNA form, the CDR3 reads TGTGCCAGTCTCCCACCTGCGAAGGGGCAAGCTTTCTTT. It is translated as CASLPPAKGQAFF.

This clone was detected only once. This rearrangement joins TRBV11-2 to TRBJ2-7; D is perhaps TRBD1 or TRBD2 (5 bases each). V lost 5 bases to trimming and J lost 0 bases, with 14 bases between them. CDR1 SGHAT and CDR2 FQNNGV come from the germline V gene. This CDR3 spans 15 amino acids. The CDR3 spells CASSLRDGDSYEQYF. The CDR3 nucleotides are TGTGCCAGCAGCCTCCGGGACGGAGACTCCTACGAGCAGTACTTC.

The chain links TRBV4-3 to TRBJ2-7, with D perhaps matching TRBD1 or TRBD2 (5 bases each). CDR1 and CDR2 (germline): LGHNA, YSLEER. With 2 bases removed from V and 3 bases from J, the gap between germline ends came to 14 bases. This CDR3 is built from 15 residues. CDR3 nucleotides: TGCGCCAGCAGCCAACGGCAGGGAGTTGGCTACGAGCAGTACTTC. Its translation is CASSQRQGVGYEQYF.

V usage is TRBV11-2 and J usage is TRBJ2-7; possible D gene TRBD1, 6 bases. V lost 5 bases and J 7 bases, leaving 18 bases between the germline ends. The CDR3 totals 14 residues. Germline loops: CDR1 SGHAT, CDR2 FQNNGV. The CDR3 DNA sequence: TGTGCCAGCAGCCCCTTGACAGGCTCGGGGGAGCAGTACTTC. This gives the protein CASSPLTGSGEQYF.

The genes are TRBV9 and TRBJ2-7, with D maybe TRBD1 (5 bases). This CDR3 contains 13 residues. CDR1 is SGDLS and CDR2 is YYNGEE in the germline V gene. The germline V and J ends were trimmed by 3 bases and 7 bases, with 14 bases remaining between them. This CDR3 is CASSEGPGYEQYF. Written as DNA, the CDR3 is TGTGCCAGCAGCGAGGGGCCCGGATATGAGCAGTACTTC.

This rearrangement joins TRBV4-3 to TRBJ2-1, with 7 bases matching TRBD2. The CDR3 contains 15 residues. V trimming: 6 bases; J trimming: 8 bases; junction bases outside the gene matches: 13. Looked up from germline, CDR1 is LGHNA and CDR2 is YSLEER. In DNA form, the CDR3 reads TGCGCCAGCAGTGCGGCCGGGACTACCTTCGATGAGCAGTTCTTC. Protein sequence: CASSAAGTTFDEQFF.

The table lists this clone with a count of one. The chain recombines TRBV2 with TRBJ2-7; D unresolved. Germline V gene sequence: CDR1 SNHLY, CDR2 FYNNEI. Deletions cut 6 bases from V and 6 bases from J, with 15 bases between. The length of the CDR3 is 13 residues. The CDR3 nucleotides read TGTGCCAGCAGCGTCAGTTTGGCAGTCGAGCAGTACTTC. It translates to CASSVSLAVEQYF.

This clone has only one observation. J is TRBJ2-3 and V is TRBV14, with D perhaps TRBD1 (5 bases). Looked up from germline, CDR1 is SGHDN and CDR2 is FVKESK. The V end was cut by 4 bases, the J end by 4 bases, with 12 bases between. The CDR3 has 14 residues. The CDR3 region has the DNA TGTGCCAGCAGCCCCGATCAGGGCTCAGATACGCAGTATTTT. Amino acids: CASSPDQGSDTQYF.

The V and J genes are TRBV7-9 and TRBJ2-7, with 8 bases matching TRBD2. J lost 3 bases, V lost 6 bases, and 10 bases had no gene match. Germline V lookup: CDR1 SEHNR, CDR2 FQNEAQ (reference sequence). The CDR3 is 15 residues long. The CDR3 region is CASSRTSGAHYEQYF. CDR3 DNA: TGTGCCAGCAGTCGCACTAGCGGAGCCCACTACGAGCAGTACTTC.

The chain combines TRBV4-3 with TRBJ2-2; possibly TRBD1 or TRBD2 for D (6 bases each). The CDR3 contains 16 residues. Trimming took 3 bases from V and 7 from J, leaving 18 bases between them. The germline V gene has CDR1 LGHNA and CDR2 YSLEER. CDR3 sequence (DNA): TGCGCCAGCAGCCACTCCGGGGGCAGGTGGAACGGGGAGCTGTTTTTT. Protein product: CASSHSGGRWNGELFF.

V and J are TRBV29-1 and TRBJ2-1; 11 positions agree with TRBD2. J lost 12 bases, V lost 7 bases, and 11 bases had no gene match. The germline gives CDR1 SQVTM, CDR2 ANQGSEA. The CDR3 length is 13 residues. For the CDR3, the DNA is TGCAGCGCGGGACTAGCGGCCTACGAGTGGCAGTTCTTC. It yields the protein CSAGLAAYEWQFF.

The V gene is TRBV18, the J gene TRBJ1-2, with 10 positions matching TRBD1. CDR1 is KGHSH and CDR2 is LQKENI in the germline V gene. V was clipped by 3 bases and J by 5 bases; unmatched bases: 9. This CDR3 comprises 16 residues. DNA for the CDR3: TGTGCCAGCTCACCTGGACAGGGGGAATGGGAATATGGCTACACCTTC. Its translation is CASSPGQGEWEYGYTF.

CDR3 amino acids: CASSQVNLAEGGLLEGNEQFF. CDR3 sequence (DNA): TGCGCCAGCAGCCAAGTTAATCTGGCGGAAGGAGGCTTGCTCGAGGGGAATGAGCAGTTCTTC. V is TRBV4-3 and J is TRBJ2-1, with D perhaps matching TRBD1 or TRBD2 (5 bases each). Germline CDR1 reads LGHNA; CDR2 reads YSLEER. CDR3 size: 21 residues. V was clipped by 1 base and J by 7 bases, with 32 bases between them.

The chain has TRBV5-4 and TRBJ2-2; D tentatively fits TRBD1 or TRBD2 (5 bases each). The CDR3 has 15 residues. The V and J ends lost 4 bases and 6 bases respectively, with 16 bases between them. Germline lookup yields CDR1 SGHNT and CDR2 YYREEE (reference sequence). The CDR3 nucleotides read TGTGCCAGCAGCCCCGCAGTGGGGGTCGCCGGGGAGCTGTTTTTT. Its translation is CASSPAVGVAGELFF.

This rearrangement joins TRBV6-1 to TRBJ1-2; TRBD1 is a possible D gene (6 bases). Germline V gene lookup returns CDR1 MNHNS and CDR2 SASEGT. The germline V and J ends were trimmed by 6 bases and 0 bases, with 8 bases remaining between them. CDR3 length equals 13 residues. CDR3 residues: CASSAGANYGYTF. CDR3 coding DNA: TGTGCCAGCAGCGCAGGGGCTAACTATGGCTACACCTTC.

The V and J genes are TRBV10-3 and TRBJ1-5; perhaps TRBD1 as D (5 bases). Germline values: CDR1 ENHRY, CDR2 SYGVKD. V shed 5 bases and J shed 0 bases, with 11 bases lying between them. The CDR3 sequence is 15 residues long. This chain's CDR3 is CAISSGTNSNQPQHF. The DNA of the CDR3 is TGTGCCATCAGTTCCGGGACGAATAGCAATCAGCCCCAGCATTTT.

Turning to this clone: At the DNA level, this CDR3 is encoded by other sequences in the same sample as well. The V and J genes are TRBV29-1 and TRBJ1-5; 9 nucleotides align to TRBD1. J was trimmed by 6 bases and V by 4 bases; bases with no gene match: 4. The CDR3 consists of 13 residues. Per germline, CDR1 SQVTM and CDR2 ANQGSEA. The chain's CDR3 is CSVGTGAGQPQHF. CDR3 DNA: TGCAGCGTTGGGACAGGGGCTGGTCAGCCCCAGCATTTT.

This chain connects TRBV30 to TRBJ2-5, with 12 bases identical to TRBD2. This CDR3 is built from 15 residues. Germline assignment: CDR1 GTSNPN and CDR2 SVGIG (reference sequence). J lost 3 bases, V lost 3 bases, and 5 bases had no gene match. CDR3 nucleotide sequence: TGTGCCTGGAGGGTGGCTAGCGGGGGGGAAGAGACCCAGTACTTC. The encoded protein is CAWRVASGGEETQYF.

The rearrangement links TRBV18 to TRBJ1-1; 7 bases align to TRBD1. CDR3 size: 14 residues. Trimming removed 8 bases from V and 5 bases from J; junction bases left unmatched: 11. In germline, CDR1 is KGHSH, CDR2 LQKENI. This chain's CDR3 is CASQKETGTTEAFF. CDR3 nucleotides: TGTGCCAGCCAGAAGGAGACAGGGACGACTGAAGCTTTCTTT.

The chain couples TRBV4-3 to TRBJ2-1; 9 bases agree with TRBD2. This CDR3 comprises 17 residues. V was clipped by 4 bases and J by 1 base; unmatched bases: 8. From germline, CDR1 is LGHNA and CDR2 YSLEER. This CDR3 reads CASSRNPLAGSYNEQFF. The DNA of the CDR3 is TGCGCCAGCAGCCGAAACCCCCTAGCGGGGTCCTACAATGAGCAGTTCTTC.

This clone has just one count. CDR3 sequence reads: CASSEWGGGTDTQYF. The CDR3 nucleotides read TGTGCCAGCAGTGAATGGGGCGGAGGCACAGATACGCAGTATTTT. This chain links TRBV2 with TRBJ2-3, with D possibly TRBD1 on 5 matching bases. CDR3 length: 15 residues. The V and J ends lost 2 bases and 1 base respectively, with 10 bases between them. Germline V lookup: CDR1 SNHLY, CDR2 FYNNEI.

The V and J genes are TRBV25-1 and TRBJ2-7, with D tentatively TRBD1 or TRBD2 (5 bases each). This CDR3 spans 12 amino acids. V lost 8 bases and J 2 bases, leaving 10 bases between the germline ends. Looked up from germline, CDR1 is MGHDK and CDR2 is SYGVNS. CDR3 DNA sequence: TGTGCCAGCCGGGACGGAGCCTACGAGCAGTACTTC. It yields the protein CASRDGAYEQYF.

V and J are TRBV29-1 and TRBJ1-2; 7 bases map to TRBD1. The CDR3 is made up of 12 amino acids. The trim removed 5 bases at V and 4 bases at J, leaving 4 bases unmatched. Germline V gives CDR1 SQVTM, CDR2 ANQGSEA. The CDR3 DNA follows: TGCAGCGTTCAGGGGGTTACCTATGGCTACACCTTC. Protein sequence: CSVQGVTYGYTF.

The chain employs TRBV19 and TRBJ1-5; D perhaps matches TRBD1 (5 bases). Germline CDR1 is LNHDA and CDR2 is SQIVND (reference sequence). This CDR3 has 17 amino acids. The V and J ends lost 3 bases and 5 bases respectively, with 20 bases between them. CDR3 loop: CASSIFGQGILHQPQHF. The CDR3 nucleotides are TGTGCCAGTAGTATTTTCGGGCAGGGAATCCTCCATCAGCCCCAGCATTTT. Combining the CDR3 with reference TRBV19 and TRBJ1-5 gives the whole variable domain DGGITQSPKYLFRKEGQNVTLSCEQNLNHDAMYWYRQDPGQGLRLIYYSQIVNDFQKGDIAEGYSVSREKKESFPLTVTSAQKNPTAFYLCASSIFGQGILHQPQHFGDGTRLSIL.

The count of this clone is one. This chain uses TRBV7-2 with TRBJ2-1; no clear D gene. Germline CDR1 SGHTA, CDR2 FQGNSA. This CDR3 has 13 amino acids. V dropped 5 bases and J dropped 6 bases, with 11 bases sitting between them. The CDR3 nucleotides are TGTGCCAGCAGCCTGGGTATTGGCAATGAGCAGTTCTTC. Residues: CASSLGIGNEQFF.

This clone was found once. The rearrangement links TRBV28 to TRBJ1-1; weak D call: TRBD1 (5 bases). Germline loops: CDR1 MDHEN, CDR2 SYDVKM. V was pared by 2 bases and J by 0 bases, with 7 bases between. This CDR3 is built from 14 residues. The CDR3 DNA reads TGTGCCAGCAGTTTACGACAGATGAACACTGAAGCTTTCTTT. Protein sequence: CASSLRQMNTEAFF.